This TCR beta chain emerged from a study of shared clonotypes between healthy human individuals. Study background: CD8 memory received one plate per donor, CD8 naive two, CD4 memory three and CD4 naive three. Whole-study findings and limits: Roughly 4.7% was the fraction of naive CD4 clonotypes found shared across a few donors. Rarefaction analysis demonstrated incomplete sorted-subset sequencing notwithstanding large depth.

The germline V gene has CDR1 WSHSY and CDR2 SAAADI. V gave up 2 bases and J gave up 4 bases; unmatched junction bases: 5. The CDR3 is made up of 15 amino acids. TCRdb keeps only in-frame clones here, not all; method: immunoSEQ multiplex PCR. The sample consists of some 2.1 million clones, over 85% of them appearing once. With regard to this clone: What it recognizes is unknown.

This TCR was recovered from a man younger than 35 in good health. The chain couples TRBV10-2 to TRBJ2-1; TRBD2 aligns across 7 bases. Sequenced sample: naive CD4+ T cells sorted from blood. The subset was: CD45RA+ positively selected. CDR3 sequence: CASSEASGLYNEQFF. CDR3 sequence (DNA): TGCGCCAGCAGTGAGGCTAGCGGACTTTACAATGAGCAGTTCTTC.